A selection of T cell receptor beta chains follows, all from one sample in a study of shared clonotypes between healthy human individuals. Generated by immunoSEQ multiplex PCR, the TCRdb table keeps only in-frame clones and is missing some. The data contain around 1,900,000 clones, 80% to 95% of them singletons. The specimen sequenced was naive CD8+ T cells from PBMCs. The receptor set was obtained from a man between 18 and 35 years old in good health. Some clones in this sample may be carry-over from other donors' samples. The CDR3 runs from the conserved cysteine through the conserved F or W. D genes are given only for firm matches.

TRBD2,TRBJ2-5,TRBV7-9,TGTGCCAGCAGCTTAAAGATAGCGGGAACGGAGACCCAGTACTTC,CASSLKIAGTETQYF
.,TRBJ2-3,TRBV9,TGTGCCAGCAGCCCAGCACTAGATACGCAGTATTTT,CASSPALDTQYF
TRBD1,TRBJ2-2,TRBV5-4,TGTGCCAGCAGCGCCAGGGGGATTGGCACCGGGGAGCTGTTTTTT,CASSARGIGTGELFF
.,TRBJ2-3,TRBV28,TGTGCCAGCAGTTTATGGGCGGCCCTTTCTGCAGATACGCAGTATTTT,CASSLWAALSADTQYF
.,TRBJ1-3,TRBV4-3,TGCGCCAGCAGCCAAGATAGTCGGGGGGACACCATATATTTT,CASSQDSRGDTIYF
.,TRBJ1-4,TRBV28,TGTGCCAGCAATTCAGGGAGGGATGAAAAACTGTTTTTT,CASNSGRDEKLFF
.,TRBJ2-5,TRBV29-1,TGCAGCGTTGAAGAGAAGTCGTACCAAGAGACCCAGTACTTC,CSVEEKSYQETQYF
TRBD1,TRBJ2-7,TRBV2,TGTGCCAGCAGTGTGGTGGACAGGTCCTACGAGCAGTACTTC,CASSVVDRSYEQYF
.,TRBJ2-7,TRBV7-9,TGTGCCAGCAGCGATTACTACGAGCAGTACTTC,CASSDYYEQYF
.,TRBJ2-1,TRBV7-9,TGTGCCAGCAGCTTCCCTGACAATGAGCAGTTCTTC,CASSFPDNEQFF
TRBD1,TRBJ2-2,TRBV2,TGTGCCAGCGACAAGGGGGCTGGGGACACCGGGGAGCTGTTTTTT,CASDKGAGDTGELFF
TRBD1,TRBJ2-1,TRBV29-1,TGCAGCGTTGATTACTGGGTGGGGGACAGGGAAGAATACAATGAGCAGTTCTTC,CSVDYWVGDREEYNEQFF
TRBD2,TRBJ2-1,TRBV28,TGTGCCAGCAGTTTAGAGACTAGCGGCTCCTACAATGAGCAGTTCTTC,CASSLETSGSYNEQFF
.,TRBJ2-7,TRBV30,TGTGCCTGGAGTGTCCACTCCTACGAGCAGTACTTC,CAWSVHSYEQYF
.,TRBJ1-2,TRBV7-9,TGTGCCAGCAGCTATCCGCGCCCCGAATCTGATGGCTACACCTTC,CASSYPRPESDGYTF